The entry below describes one T cell receptor beta chain. What it recognizes is unknown. The data derive from a study of CXCR3-negative and CXCR3-positive naive CD8 T cells. Findings and limits, study-wide: CXCR3-expressing naive cells carried TRB CDR3s more hydrophobic than those of CXCR3-negative naive cells. The study found comparably high diversity in both naive subsets and much lower diversity in memory CD8+ cells.

All TRB cDNA libraries came from 5' RACE performed with UMI labels. One entry per CDR3 protein, without DNA, is what TCRdb gives after re-calling the 5' RACE reads. This listing includes 150,000 or so distinct CDR3 sequences. Germline V gives CDR1 SQVTM, CDR2 ANQGSEA. This CDR3 region has 12 residues. Material for sequencing was naive CXCR3+ CD8+ T cells from blood. Subset meaning: CD45RO-CCR7+CD27+CD95- naive CD8+ T cells expressing CXCR3 (TNR3+). V and J are TRBV29-1 and TRBJ1-2. This clonotype was sampled from a human donor in good health. Some clones in this sample may be carry-over from other donors' samples. CDR3 loop: CSVEGPYYGYTF.